This T cell receptor (beta chain) was retrieved from a study of T cell responses to AZD1222 COVID-19 vaccine. The germline V gene encodes CDR1 MDHEN and CDR2 SYDVKM. V was clipped by 4 bases and J by 1 base, with 16 bases between them. The CDR3 totals 16 residues. TCRdb's table, derived via immunoSEQ multiplex PCR, lists solely in-frame clones and lacks some. The sample has approximately 90,000 clones; approximately 86% are singletons. General study findings and limits: White British ancestry dominated among donors, who included more females, and clonal diversity was possibly underestimated. Spike was spanned by vaccine-associated CD4 TCRs, which were dominant at 160-218 and 743-854.

This clone was seen just once. Its antigen remains unknown. The sequences come from peripheral blood, collected on day 0 of AZD1222 vaccination. The chain has TRBV28 and TRBJ1-1, with D tentatively TRBD1 (5 bases). The sequence was collected from an adult in good health. The CDR3 DNA sequence: TGTGCCAGCAGTTCCTCGTGGAGGGGTAGGAACACTGAAGCTTTCTTT. Amino acid sequence: CASSSSWRGRNTEAFF.